This TCR beta chain was identified in a study of T cells in localized non-small cell lung cancer. General observations from the study: It was uninvolved adjacent lung that showed the highest T cell clonality, exceeding tumor. A single tumor region was sequenced, leaving heterogeneity possible. Increased T cell density in blood showed an association with longer overall survival.

Points on this clone: Its specificity is unknown.

This CDR3 contains 11 residues. V was shortened by 6 bases and J by 3 bases, with 5 bases between the two germline ends. CDR1 LNHDA and CDR2 SQIVND come from the germline V gene (reference sequence). Libraries were prepared by immunoSEQ multiplex PCR; TCRdb keeps only in-frame clonotypes and omits some of them. The data show over 8,500 clones, with approximately 80% seen just once and about a fifth held by the top ten. Here the sequenced sample was peripheral blood mononuclear cells, taken before any cancer treatment. This receptor was identified in a female donor over 55 with stage II lung adenocarcinoma. The V gene is TRBV19, the J gene TRBJ1-2; D is perhaps TRBD1 (5 bases). CDR3 coding DNA: TGTGCCAGTAGCAGGGACTATGGCTACACCTTC. Its protein is CASSRDYGYTF.